These 22 T cell receptor beta chains originate from one sample sequenced in a study of metastatic and nonmetastatic thyroid tumors. With MiXCR, TCRdb reprocessed the PCR reads. The sample holds approximately 32,000 clones, around a third seen once. Thyroid surgery was performed in patients who had received no treatment beforehand. Sequencing input: tumor tissue. Source of these receptors: a female donor with papillary thyroid cancer or a benign thyroid nodule (not recorded which). Some clones in this sample may be carry-over from other donors' samples.

This clone was seen a few times. The rearrangement joins TRBV28 to TRBJ2-5; D is possibly TRBD2 (5 bases). V shed 5 bases and J shed 7 bases, with 20 bases lying between them. The CDR3 contains 15 residues. Germline CDR1 reads MDHEN; CDR2 reads SYDVKM. In DNA, the CDR3 is TGTGCCAGCAGTCTAACAAAGGGAGCCACGGGGACCCAGTACTTC. Its protein product is CASSLTKGATGTQYF.

A note on this clone: The sample contains more than one DNA sequence encoding this CDR3. DNA of the CDR3: TGTGCCAGCAGTTTTGTAGCGGGCACAGATACGCAGTATTTT. Protein sequence: CASSFVAGTDTQYF. This rearrangement joins TRBV28 to TRBJ2-3; D may be TRBD2 (6 bases). Trimming cost V 3 bases and J 1 base, with 8 bases left between them. This CDR3 region has 14 residues. Germline values: CDR1 MDHEN, CDR2 SYDVKM.

This clone is labeled as large. The chain joins TRBV10-3 to TRBJ1-2; D remains unclear. This CDR3 region has 14 residues. V gave up 2 bases and J gave up 2 bases, with 9 bases separating them. CDR1 is ENHRY and CDR2 is SYGVKD in the germline V gene. Here the CDR3 reads CAISEEVGNYGYTF. As DNA, the CDR3 is TGTGCCATCAGTGAGGAAGTGGGAAACTATGGCTACACCTTC.

This clone showed up many times. The chain links TRBV6-5 to TRBJ2-7; no definite D call. CDR1 and CDR2 (germline): MNHEY, SVGAGI. CDR3 size: 15 residues. The V end was cut by 0 bases, the J end by 2 bases, with 11 bases between. The CDR3 DNA reads TGTGCCAGCAGTTACTCGCTAACAGCGCCCTACGAGCAGTACTTC. It encodes CASSYSLTAPYEQYF.

By sample fraction, this clone is large. The V and J genes are TRBV12-3 or TRBV12-4 and TRBJ1-1; a weak D match, TRBD1 (6 bases). The CDR3 has 14 amino acids. V gave up 5 bases and J gave up 5 bases, with 15 bases separating them. This chain's CDR3 is CASSLNRVGTEAFF. The CDR3 DNA sequence: TGTGCCAGCAGTCTGAACAGGGTAGGTACTGAAGCTTTCTTT.

This clone was seen more than once but under ten times. The rearrangement joins TRBV19 to TRBJ1-6; D remains ambiguous. V was clipped by 1 base and J by 6 bases, with 10 bases between them. CDR1 is LNHDA and CDR2 is SQIVND in the germline V gene (reference sequence). The CDR3 covers 15 residues. As DNA, the CDR3 is TGTGCCAGTAGTATAGGGCAACAAGTTAATTCACCCCTCCACTTT. Its translation: CASSIGQQVNSPLHF.

The rearrangement joins TRBV15 to TRBJ2-7; perhaps TRBD2 as D (6 bases). Germline CDR1 and CDR2: LNHNV and YYDKDF (reference sequence). The V end lost 5 bases, the J end lost 4 bases, and 15 bases lay between the germline ends. The length of the CDR3 is 14 residues. CDR3 loop: CATSGVREFYEQYF. In DNA, the CDR3 is TGTGCCACCAGCGGGGTCCGGGAGTTTTACGAGCAGTACTTC.

This chain connects TRBV7-3 to TRBJ2-2; possibly TRBD1 for D (6 bases). V dropped 5 bases and J dropped 0 bases, with 13 bases sitting between them. This CDR3 contains 16 residues. Germline V lookup: CDR1 SGHTA, CDR2 FQGTGA. CDR3 in amino acids: CASSLSGQSNTGELFF. Written as DNA, the CDR3 is TGTGCCAGCAGCCTATCGGGACAATCGAACACCGGGGAGCTGTTTTTT.

The rearrangement links TRBV10-3 to TRBJ2-2; D perhaps matches TRBD1 (5 bases). The V and J ends lost 7 bases and 4 bases respectively, with 10 bases between them. This CDR3 has 13 amino acids. Germline V gene data show CDR1 as ENHRY and CDR2 as SYGVKD. CDR3 sequence reads: CAITLDTTGELFF. The CDR3 nucleotides are TGTGCCATCACCCTGGACACCACCGGGGAGCTGTTTTTT.

As concerns this clone: Sequence at one end of the junction differs from germline and may be a read error. In nucleotides, the CDR3 is TGTGCCAGCAGTCGCGACAGCGGGGGAGGCGTAGATACTCAGTATTTT. Protein: CASSRDSGGGVDTQYF. The chain joins TRBV2 to TRBJ2-3, with TRBD2 identical over 8 bases. The CDR3 totals 16 residues. Germline assignment: CDR1 SNHLY and CDR2 FYNNEI.

At least ten counts were recorded for this clone. The V call is TRBV27, the J call TRBJ1-5; D remains unclear. The V gene lost 3 bases and the J gene lost 6 bases, with 9 bases spanning the gap. The CDR3 loop spans 13 amino acids. Germline loops: CDR1 MNHEY, CDR2 SMNVEV (reference sequence). The CDR3 sequence: CASSFSGFQPQHF. The CDR3 bases are TGTGCCAGCAGTTTTAGCGGGTTTCAGCCCCAGCATTTT.

The chain combines TRBV10-3 with TRBJ2-3, with 11 bases that match TRBD2. With 3 bases clipped from V and 2 bases from J, the junction kept 4 bases outside the gene matches. The CDR3 length is 16 residues. Germline V gene lookup returns CDR1 ENHRY and CDR2 SYGVKD. The CDR3 loop reads CAISEGTSGNTDTQYF. DNA of the CDR3: TGTGCCATCAGTGAAGGGACTAGCGGCAACACAGATACGCAGTATTTT.

This clone was counted only a few times. The CDR3 nucleotides read TGTGCCAGTAGTAATCTAGCGGTTATCGCAGATACGCAGTATTTT. Translated: CASSNLAVIADTQYF. The chain links TRBV19 to TRBJ2-3, with 7 bases matching TRBD2. The CDR3 spans 15 residues. V trimming: 4 bases; J trimming: 4 bases; junction bases outside the gene matches: 8. Germline lookup yields CDR1 LNHDA and CDR2 SQIVND (reference sequence).

This chain links TRBV6-1 with TRBJ1-6, with a tentative D call TRBD1 (5 bases). The CDR3 is 16 amino acids. V was trimmed by 7 bases and J by 0 bases, leaving 13 bases between them. Germline V CDR1 and CDR2: MNHNS, SASEGT. CDR3 in amino acids: CASTKGESSYNSPLHF. In DNA, the CDR3 is TGTGCCAGCACCAAAGGGGAGAGCTCCTATAATTCACCCCTCCACTTT.

This rearrangement joins TRBV9 to TRBJ1-5; 8 positions agree with TRBD1. J was trimmed by 3 bases and V by 3 bases; bases with no gene match: 5. From germline, CDR1 is SGDLS and CDR2 YYNGEE. This CDR3 comprises 15 residues. The CDR3 protein is CASSAGQGDNQPQHF. The CDR3 DNA reads TGTGCCAGCAGCGCTGGACAGGGAGACAATCAGCCCCAGCATTTT. Using reference TRBV9 and TRBJ1-5 for the parts outside the CDR3, the full variable domain is DSGVTQTPKHLITATGQRVTLRCSPRSGDLSVYWYQQSLDQGLQFLIQYYNGEERAKGNILERFSAQQFPDLHSELNLSSLELGDSALYFCASSAGQGDNQPQHFGDGTRLSIL.

This clone came up many times. This chain joins TRBV28 and TRBJ1-1; D remains unclear. The CDR3 is made up of 16 amino acids. V was pared by 1 base and J by 0 bases, with 12 bases between. Germline V gene sequence: CDR1 MDHEN, CDR2 SYDVKM. The CDR3: CASSLFGWGLNTEAFF. The CDR3 nucleotides are TGTGCCAGCAGTTTATTTGGTTGGGGTTTGAACACTGAAGCTTTCTTT. The full variable domain, rest sourced from reference TRBV28 and TRBJ1-1, is DVKVTQSSRYLVKRTGEKVFLECVQDMDHENMFWYRQDPGLGLRLIYFSYDVKMKEKGDIPEGYSVSREKKERFSLILESASTNQTSMYLCASSLFGWGLNTEAFFGQGTRLTVV.

This clone has only a few counts. V usage is TRBV28 and J usage is TRBJ1-5, with 7 bases aligning to TRBD1. From germline, CDR1 is MDHEN and CDR2 SYDVKM. The CDR3 is made up of 14 amino acids. After removal of 6 bases from V and 6 bases from J, the junction contained 8 bases not matched to a gene. The CDR3 coding sequence is TGTGCCAGCAGCCCCACAGGGGAGGCTCAGCCCCAGCATTTT. It is translated as CASSPTGEAQPQHF. The entire variable domain, with the rest obtained from reference TRBV28 and TRBJ1-5, is as follows: DVKVTQSSRYLVKRTGEKVFLECVQDMDHENMFWYRQDPGLGLRLIYFSYDVKMKEKGDIPEGYSVSREKKERFSLILESASTNQTSMYLCASSPTGEAQPQHFGDGTRLSIL.

The sample holds a few counts of this clone. The chain recombines TRBV10-1 with TRBJ2-5, with D possibly being TRBD1 or TRBD2 (5 bases each). The ends were cut back, 3 bases at V and 5 bases at J, with 16 bases in the middle. This CDR3 contains 15 residues. Germline CDR1 WNHNN, CDR2 SYGVQD (reference sequence). CDR3 nucleotide sequence: TGCGCCAGCAGTGATGGGGACCTATGGCGGGAGACCCAGTACTTC. It specifies CASSDGDLWRETQYF.

The V and J genes are TRBV28 and TRBJ2-7, with D possibly being TRBD2 (5 bases). Germline CDR1 and CDR2: MDHEN and SYDVKM. Trimming took 3 bases from V and 2 from J, leaving 23 bases between them. The length of the CDR3 is 18 residues. CDR3 loop: CASSLYMMDSYKTYEQYF. The CDR3 DNA sequence: TGTGCCAGCAGTTTGTATATGATGGACTCTTATAAGACCTACGAGCAGTACTTC.

In its sample, this clone was seen a few times. The chain couples TRBV7-6 to TRBJ1-6, with D tentatively TRBD1 (5 bases). CDR1 is SGHVS and CDR2 is FNYEAQ in the germline V gene. Trimming took 4 bases from V and 6 from J, leaving 13 bases between them. The CDR3 extends over 15 amino acids. In nucleotides, the CDR3 is TGTGCCAGCAGCTCCGGGAGACAGTCTAATTCACCCCTCCACTTT. Its protein is CASSSGRQSNSPLHF.

The V call is TRBV11-1, the J call TRBJ2-1; TRBD1 matches 7 bases. The CDR3 is 15 amino acids. Unmatched junction bases numbered 8, after V lost 3 bases and J lost 6 bases. Per the germline V gene, CDR1 is SGHAT and CDR2 is FQDESV (reference sequence). CDR3 DNA: TGTGCCAGCAGCTTGAGACAGGGCAACGTCAATGAGCAGTTCTTC. Its translation is CASSLRQGNVNEQFF.

This clone was seen a handful of times. The chain joins TRBV28 to TRBJ2-7, with a weak D call TRBD1 (6 bases). CDR3 length: 14 amino acids. V was pared by 2 bases and J by 2 bases, with 10 bases between. The germline V gene has CDR1 MDHEN and CDR2 SYDVKM. The CDR3 sequence is CASSLEQGTYEQYF. CDR3 nucleotides: TGTGCCAGCAGTTTAGAACAGGGTACCTACGAGCAGTACTTC.